The 3 T cell receptor beta chains given below trace back to one sample, sequenced in a study of blood T cell repertoires in COVID-19. Measured with immunoSEQ multiplex PCR; TCRdb has only the in-frame clones, and not every one. The profile shows nearly 30,000 clones, about nine tenths of them singletons. The specimen was peripheral blood. Every receptor here comes from a human donor in a cohort sampled during active COVID-19.

This chain connects TRBV4-2 to TRBJ2-1, with 8 bases that match TRBD2. Germline V gene sequence: CDR1 LGHNA, CDR2 YNFKEQ. Trimming took 1 base from V and 0 from J; bases not matched to a gene: 2. The CDR3 totals 16 residues. The CDR3 DNA reads as TGTGCCAGCAGCCAAGCCGGGACTAGCTCCTACAATGAGCAGTTCTTC. The encoded protein is CASSQAGTSSYNEQFF.

This clone has just a few counts. The rearrangement uses TRBV15 and TRBJ2-7; D perhaps matches TRBD1 (8 bases). Germline-derived CDR1 and CDR2 are LNHNV and YYDKDF (reference sequence). The CDR3 has 14 residues. V was pared by 1 base and J by 6 bases, with 13 bases between. The CDR3 DNA reads TGTGCCACCAGCAGAGGGGGGGGGACAGGCGAGCAGTACTTC. Residues: CATSRGGGTGEQYF.

The chain employs TRBV19 and TRBJ2-1; 7 bases agree with TRBD1. CDR3 length: 15 residues. Germline values: CDR1 LNHDA, CDR2 SQIVND (reference sequence). V lost 0 bases, J lost 4 bases, and 3 bases stayed unmatched. The CDR3 protein is CASSIDRDSYNEQFF. CDR3 nucleotides: TGTGCCAGTAGTATAGACCGGGACAGTTACAATGAGCAGTTCTTC.